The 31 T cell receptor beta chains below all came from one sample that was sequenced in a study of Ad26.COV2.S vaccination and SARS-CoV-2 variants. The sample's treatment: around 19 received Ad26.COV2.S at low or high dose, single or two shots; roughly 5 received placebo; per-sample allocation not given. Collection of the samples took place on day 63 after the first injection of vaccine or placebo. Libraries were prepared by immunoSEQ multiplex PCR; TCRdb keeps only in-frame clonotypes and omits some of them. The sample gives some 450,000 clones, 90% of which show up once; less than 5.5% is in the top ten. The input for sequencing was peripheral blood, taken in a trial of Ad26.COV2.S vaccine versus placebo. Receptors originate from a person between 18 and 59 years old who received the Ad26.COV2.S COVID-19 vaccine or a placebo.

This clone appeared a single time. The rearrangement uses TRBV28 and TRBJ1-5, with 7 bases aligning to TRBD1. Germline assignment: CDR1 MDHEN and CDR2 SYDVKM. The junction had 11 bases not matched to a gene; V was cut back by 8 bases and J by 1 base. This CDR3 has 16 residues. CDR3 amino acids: CASSQGGAASNQPQHF. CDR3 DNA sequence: TGTGCCAGCTCCCAGGGGGGGGCGGCCAGCAATCAGCCCCAGCATTTT.

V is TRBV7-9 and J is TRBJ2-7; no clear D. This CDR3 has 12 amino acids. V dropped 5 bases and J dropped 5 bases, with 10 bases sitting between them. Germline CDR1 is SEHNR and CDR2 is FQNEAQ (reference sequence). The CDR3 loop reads CASSPDAHEQYF. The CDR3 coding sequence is TGTGCCAGCAGCCCCGACGCCCACGAGCAGTACTTC. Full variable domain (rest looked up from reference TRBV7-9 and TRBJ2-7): DTGVSQNPRHKITKRGQNVTFRCDPISEHNRLYWYRQTLGQGPEFLTYFQNEAQLEKSRLLSDRFSAERPKGSFSTLEIQRTEQGDSAMYLCASSPDAHEQYFGPGTRLTVT.

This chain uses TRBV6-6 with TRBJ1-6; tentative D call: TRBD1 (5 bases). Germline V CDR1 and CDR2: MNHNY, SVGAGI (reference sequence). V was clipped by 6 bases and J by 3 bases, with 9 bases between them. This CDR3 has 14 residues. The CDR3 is CASSAQGYNSPLHF. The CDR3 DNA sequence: TGTGCCAGCAGCGCCCAGGGCTATAATTCACCCCTCCACTTT.

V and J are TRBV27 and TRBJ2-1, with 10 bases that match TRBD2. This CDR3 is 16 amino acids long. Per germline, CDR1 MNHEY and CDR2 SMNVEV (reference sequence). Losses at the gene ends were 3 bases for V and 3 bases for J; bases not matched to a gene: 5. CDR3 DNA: TGTGCCAGCAGTTTTAGAGTAGCGGGAGGCTACAATGAGCAGTTCTTC. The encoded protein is CASSFRVAGGYNEQFF.

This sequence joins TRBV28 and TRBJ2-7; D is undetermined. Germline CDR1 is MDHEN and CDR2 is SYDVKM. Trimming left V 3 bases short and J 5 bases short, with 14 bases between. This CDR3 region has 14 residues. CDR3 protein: CASSLGGFWNEQYF. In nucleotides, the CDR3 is TGTGCCAGCAGTTTGGGTGGGTTTTGGAACGAGCAGTACTTC. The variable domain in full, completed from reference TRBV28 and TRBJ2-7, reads DVKVTQSSRYLVKRTGEKVFLECVQDMDHENMFWYRQDPGLGLRLIYFSYDVKMKEKGDIPEGYSVSREKKERFSLILESASTNQTSMYLCASSLGGFWNEQYFGPGTRLTVT.

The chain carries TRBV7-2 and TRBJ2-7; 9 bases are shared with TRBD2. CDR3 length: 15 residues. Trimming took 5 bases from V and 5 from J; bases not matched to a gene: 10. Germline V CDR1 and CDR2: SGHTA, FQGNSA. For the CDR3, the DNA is TGTGCCAGCAGCGAAAGCCCTAGCGGGGCCCACGAGCAGTACTTC. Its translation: CASSESPSGAHEQYF. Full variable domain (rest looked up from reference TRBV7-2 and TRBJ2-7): GAGVSQSPSNKVTEKGKDVELRCDPISGHTALYWYRQSLGQGLEFLIYFQGNSAPDKSGLPSDRFSAERTGGSVSTLTIQRTQQEDSAVYLCASSESPSGAHEQYFGPGTRLTVT.

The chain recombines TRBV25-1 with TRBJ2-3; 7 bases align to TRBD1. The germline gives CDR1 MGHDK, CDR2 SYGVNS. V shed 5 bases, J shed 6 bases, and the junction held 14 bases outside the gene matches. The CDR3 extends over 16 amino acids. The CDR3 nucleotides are TGTGCCAGCAGTTATACTCCGGGACAGACGAGGGATACGCAGTATTTT. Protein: CASSYTPGQTRDTQYF.

The CDR3 coding sequence is TGTGCCAGCAGCTCAAAAGTAGGGACAGGCACCGGGGAGCTGTTTTTT. It is translated as CASSSKVGTGTGELFF. The rearrangement joins TRBV7-2 to TRBJ2-2; 8 bases are a match to TRBD1. CDR3 length: 16 amino acids. Trimming removed 4 bases from V and 4 bases from J; junction bases left unmatched: 8. Per the germline V gene, CDR1 is SGHTA and CDR2 is FQGNSA.

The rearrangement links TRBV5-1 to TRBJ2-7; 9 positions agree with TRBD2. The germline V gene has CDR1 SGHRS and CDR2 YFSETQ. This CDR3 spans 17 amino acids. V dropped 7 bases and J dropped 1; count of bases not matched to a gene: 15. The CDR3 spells CASGAGTSSLGSYEQYF. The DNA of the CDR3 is TGCGCCAGCGGGGCCGGGACTAGCTCGTTAGGGTCCTACGAGCAGTACTTC.

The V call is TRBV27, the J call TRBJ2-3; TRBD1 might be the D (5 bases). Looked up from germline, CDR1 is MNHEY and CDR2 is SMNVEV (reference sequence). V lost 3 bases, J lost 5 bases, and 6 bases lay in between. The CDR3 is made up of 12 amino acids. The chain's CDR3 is CASSFQGDTQYF. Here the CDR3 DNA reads TGTGCCAGCAGTTTTCAGGGAGATACGCAGTATTTT.

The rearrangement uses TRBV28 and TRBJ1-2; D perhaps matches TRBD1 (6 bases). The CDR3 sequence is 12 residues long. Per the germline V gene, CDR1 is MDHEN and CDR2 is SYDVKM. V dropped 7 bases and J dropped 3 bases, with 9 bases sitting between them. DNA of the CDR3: TGTGCCAGCATCGGACAGTACTATGGCTACACCTTC. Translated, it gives CASIGQYYGYTF.

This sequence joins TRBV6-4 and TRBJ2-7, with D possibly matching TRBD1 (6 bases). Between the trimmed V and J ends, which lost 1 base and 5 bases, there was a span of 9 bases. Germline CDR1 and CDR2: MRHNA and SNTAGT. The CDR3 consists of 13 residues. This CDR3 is CASSDFPGDEQYF. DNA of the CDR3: TGTGCCAGCAGTGACTTCCCAGGGGACGAGCAGTACTTC.

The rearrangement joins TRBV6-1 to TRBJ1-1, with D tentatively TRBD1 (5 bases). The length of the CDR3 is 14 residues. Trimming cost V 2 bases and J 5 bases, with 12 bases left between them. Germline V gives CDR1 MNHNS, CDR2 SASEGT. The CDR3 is CASSEIHGGTEAFF. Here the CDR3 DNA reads TGTGCCAGCAGTGAAATCCATGGGGGAACTGAAGCTTTCTTT.

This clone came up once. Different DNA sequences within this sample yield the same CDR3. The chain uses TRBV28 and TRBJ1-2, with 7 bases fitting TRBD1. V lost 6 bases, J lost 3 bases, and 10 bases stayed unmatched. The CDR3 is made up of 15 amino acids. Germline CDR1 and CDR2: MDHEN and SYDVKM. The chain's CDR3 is CASSSPGQGDYGYTF. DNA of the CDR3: TGTGCCAGCAGCTCACCTGGGCAGGGGGACTATGGCTACACCTTC.

CDR3: CASSVLGLAGITGELFF. In nucleotides, the CDR3 is TGTGCCAGCAGCGTATTAGGACTAGCGGGAATCACCGGGGAGCTGTTTTTT. The chain uses TRBV7-9 and TRBJ2-2; the match to TRBD2 covers 12 bases. CDR3 size: 17 residues. Germline loops: CDR1 SEHNR, CDR2 FQNEAQ (reference sequence). J gave up 4 bases and V 5 bases, and 8 bases lay outside the gene matches.

The CDR3 DNA is TGCGCCAGCAGCCTGGACAGAAACAATGAGCAGTTCTTC. Translated: CASSLDRNNEQFF. The rearrangement joins TRBV10-2 to TRBJ2-1; perhaps TRBD1 as D (6 bases). Germline CDR1 reads WSHSY; CDR2 reads SAAADI. Trimming removed 6 bases at V and 5 bases at J, with 11 bases between. The CDR3 extends over 13 amino acids.

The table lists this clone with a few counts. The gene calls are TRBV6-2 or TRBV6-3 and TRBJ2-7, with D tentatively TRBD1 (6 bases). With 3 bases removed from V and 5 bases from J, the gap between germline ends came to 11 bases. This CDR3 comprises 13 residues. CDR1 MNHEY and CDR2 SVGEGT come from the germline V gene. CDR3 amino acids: CASSYWGQDEQYF. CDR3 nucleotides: TGTGCCAGCAGTTATTGGGGGCAAGACGAGCAGTACTTC.

The CDR3 nucleotides are TGTGCCATCAGTCAAAACCCCGGACAGGGGGTAGGGCAACCCCAAGAGACCCAGTACTTC. It yields the protein CAISQNPGQGVGQPQETQYF. The chain joins TRBV10-3 to TRBJ2-5; 10 bases line up with TRBD1. Germline CDR1 ENHRY, CDR2 SYGVKD. This CDR3 contains 20 residues. The V gene end was trimmed by 5 bases and the J gene end by 1 base; junction bases not matched to a gene: 19.

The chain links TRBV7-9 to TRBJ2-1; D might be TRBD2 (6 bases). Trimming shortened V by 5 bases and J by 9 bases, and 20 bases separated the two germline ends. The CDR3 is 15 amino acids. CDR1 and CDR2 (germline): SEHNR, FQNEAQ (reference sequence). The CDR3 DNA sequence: TGTGCCAGCAGCCCCCCCGGCGGGAAGAAGGGTGAGCAGTTCTTC. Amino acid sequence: CASSPPGGKKGEQFF.

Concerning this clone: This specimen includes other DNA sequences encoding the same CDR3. CDR3 sequence: CASSYSLNTEAFF. The CDR3 coding sequence is TGTGCCAGCAGTTACTCATTGAACACTGAAGCTTTCTTT. J is TRBJ1-1 and V is TRBV6-5, with D hard to call. Germline V CDR1 and CDR2: MNHEY, SVGAGI. Trimming cost V 0 bases and J 0 bases, with 2 bases left between them. The CDR3 covers 13 residues.

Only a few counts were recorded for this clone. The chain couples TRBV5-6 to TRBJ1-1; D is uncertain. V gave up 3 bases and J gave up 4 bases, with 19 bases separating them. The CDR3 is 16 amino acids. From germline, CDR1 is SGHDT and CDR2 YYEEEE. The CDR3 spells CASSSPHSLWSTEAFF. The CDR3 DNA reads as TGTGCCAGCAGCTCTCCCCACAGCCTCTGGAGCACTGAAGCTTTCTTT.

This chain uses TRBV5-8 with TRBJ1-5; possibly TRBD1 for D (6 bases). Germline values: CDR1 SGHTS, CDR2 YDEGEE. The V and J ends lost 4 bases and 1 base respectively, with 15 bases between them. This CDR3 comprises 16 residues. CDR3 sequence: CASSQGSLASNQPQHF. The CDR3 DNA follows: TGTGCCAGCAGCCAGGGGAGTTTGGCGAGCAATCAGCCCCAGCATTTT.

The CDR3: CASSEAGQASPLHF. The CDR3, as DNA: TGTGCCAGCAGTGAGGCGGGGCAGGCTTCACCCCTCCACTTT. The chain has TRBV2 and TRBJ1-6; TRBD1 is a possible D gene (5 bases). Germline V CDR1 and CDR2: SNHLY, FYNNEI. Trimming removed 3 bases from V and 9 bases from J, with 12 bases in between. This CDR3 spans 14 amino acids. The variable domain in full, completed from reference TRBV2 and TRBJ1-6, reads EPEVTQTPSHQVTQMGQEVILRCVPISNHLYFYWYRQILGQKVEFLVSFYNNEISEKSEIFDDQFSVERPDGSNFTLKIRSTKLEDSAMYFCASSEAGQASPLHFGNGTRLTVT.

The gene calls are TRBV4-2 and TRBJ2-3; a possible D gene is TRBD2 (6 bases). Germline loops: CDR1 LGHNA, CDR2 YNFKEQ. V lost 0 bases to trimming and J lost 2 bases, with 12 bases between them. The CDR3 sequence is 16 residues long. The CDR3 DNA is TGTGCCAGCAGCCAAGACGACCGGGGGTCCACAGATACGCAGTATTTT. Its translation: CASSQDDRGSTDTQYF.

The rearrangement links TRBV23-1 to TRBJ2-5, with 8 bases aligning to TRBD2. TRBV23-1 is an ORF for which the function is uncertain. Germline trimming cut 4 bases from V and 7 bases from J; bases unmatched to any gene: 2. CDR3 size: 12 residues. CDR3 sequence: CASSLAGGTQYF. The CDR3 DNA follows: TGCGCCAGCAGTCTCGCGGGGGGGACCCAGTACTTC.

The CDR3 bases are TGTGCCAGCAGTGAAGGTGGGGCTGACGGGGAGCTGTTTTTT. The encoded protein is CASSEGGADGELFF. The chain carries TRBV6-1 and TRBJ2-2; D is perhaps TRBD1 (5 bases). There are 14 residues in the CDR3. V was shortened by 1 base and J by 7 bases, with 10 bases between the two germline ends. From germline, CDR1 is MNHNS and CDR2 SASEGT.

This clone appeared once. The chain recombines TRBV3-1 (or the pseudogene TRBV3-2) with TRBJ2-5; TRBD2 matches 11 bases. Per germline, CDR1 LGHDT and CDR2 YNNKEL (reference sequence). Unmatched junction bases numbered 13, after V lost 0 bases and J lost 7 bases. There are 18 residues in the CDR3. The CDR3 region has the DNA TGTGCCAGCAGCCAAGATAAGAGGGCTAGCGGGAGGTATGGGACCCAGTACTTC. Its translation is CASSQDKRASGRYGTQYF.

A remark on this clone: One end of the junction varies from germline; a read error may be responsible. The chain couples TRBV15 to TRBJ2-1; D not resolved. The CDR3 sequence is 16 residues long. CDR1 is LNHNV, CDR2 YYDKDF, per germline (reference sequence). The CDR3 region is CATSRGRVSSYNEQFF. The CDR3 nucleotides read TGTGCCACCAGTAGAGGTCGGGTTAGCTCCTACAATGAGCAGTTCTTC.

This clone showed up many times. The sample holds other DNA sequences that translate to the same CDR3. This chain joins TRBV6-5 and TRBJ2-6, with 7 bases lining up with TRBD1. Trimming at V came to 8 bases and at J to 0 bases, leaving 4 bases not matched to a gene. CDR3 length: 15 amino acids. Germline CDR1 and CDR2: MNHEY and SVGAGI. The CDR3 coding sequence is TGTGCCAGCCTCGCAGGGGGCTCTGGGGCCAACGTCCTGACTTTC. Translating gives CASLAGGSGANVLTF.

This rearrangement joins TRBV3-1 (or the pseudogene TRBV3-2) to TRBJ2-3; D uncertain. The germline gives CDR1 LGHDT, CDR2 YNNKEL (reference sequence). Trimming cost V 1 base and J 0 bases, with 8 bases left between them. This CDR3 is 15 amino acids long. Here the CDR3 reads CASSQATGSTDTQYF. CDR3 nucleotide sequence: TGTGCCAGCAGCCAAGCGACCGGGAGCACAGATACGCAGTATTTT.

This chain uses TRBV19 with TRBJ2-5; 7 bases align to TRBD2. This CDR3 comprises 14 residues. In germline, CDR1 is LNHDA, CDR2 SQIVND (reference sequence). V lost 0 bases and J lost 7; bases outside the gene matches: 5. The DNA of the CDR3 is TGTGCCAGTAGTATAGAGGGGGGGAAGGGGACCCAGTACTTC. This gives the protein CASSIEGGKGTQYF.